Listed below are T cell receptor beta chains from one sample, sequenced in a study of blood T cell repertoires in COVID-19. This table comes from immunoSEQ multiplex PCR, and its TCRdb copy is limited to in-frame clones, with some not included. The sample has 300,000 to 450,000 clones, roughly 86% seen once; the top ten hold 0.95% to 1.1%. Sequenced sample: PBMCs or T cells enriched from blood (not recorded which). The source is a young woman who had been exposed to COVID-19. CDR3s include the opening cysteine and the closing phenylalanine or tryptophan. A D gene is named only where the DNA matches it firmly. A clone size is listed for some rows: how often the clone was seen (once, few, many), or a class if it is expanded.

>TRBJ2-1|-|TRBD2|TRBV30
TGTGCCTGGCAGGGACTAGCGGCCTACAATGAGCAGTTCTTC
CAWQGLAAYNEQFF
>TRBJ2-2|-|-|TRBV9
TGTGCCAGCAGCCCGGGACTGGCGAACACCGGGGAGCTGTTTTTT
CASSPGLANTGELFF
>TRBJ1-1|-|-|TRBV19
TGTGCCAGTAGTATTTTGACAGCCCTTTCGAACACTGAAGCTTTCTTT
CASSILTALSNTEAFF
>TRBJ2-1|-|-|TRBV11-3
TGTGCCAGCAGCTTAGTTGCGCGGGAGGAGGGGGCGGAGGAGTTCTTC
CASSLVAREEGAEEFF
>TRBJ2-1|-|-|TRBV7-9
TGTGCCAGCAGCGCTAGTGAAATCAATGAGCAGTTCTTC
CASSASEINEQFF
>TRBJ2-7|-|-|TRBV21-1
TGTGCCAGCAGCAAGCAAAAACAGTCCTTGCACGAGCAGTACTTC
CASSKQKQSLHEQYF
>TRBJ2-2|once|TRBD1|TRBV7-3
TGTGCCAGCAGCTTGCTCCCCGGGACAGGGACCGGGGAGCTGTTTTTT
CASSLLPGTGTGELFF
>TRBJ2-5|-|-|TRBV24-1
TGTGCCACCAGTGATTTACCCCACAGGGTTGCGGAGACCCAGTACTTC
CATSDLPHRVAETQYF
>TRBJ2-4|-|TRBD1|TRBV7-8
TGTGCCAGCAGCCAGACAGGGAGCGGCATTCAGTACTTC
CASSQTGSGIQYF
>TRBJ2-7|-|-|TRBV10-1
TGCGCCAGCAGTGAGTCGGGCCGACCAGAGCAGTACTTC
CASSESGRPEQYF
>TRBJ2-1|-|-|TRBV29-1
TGCAGCGTTAAGACAGGCAACTCCTACAATGAGCAGTTCTTC
CSVKTGNSYNEQFF
>TRBJ1-2|-|-|TRBV2
TGTGCCAGCAGTGAAGCCAGGGCCAACATAGATGGCTACACCTTC
CASSEARANIDGYTF
>TRBJ2-2|-|-|TRBV28
TGTGCCAGCAGGATCCCAGCGAACACCGGGGAGCTGTTTTTT
CASRIPANTGELFF
>TRBJ2-3|-|-|TRBV5-1
TGCGCCAGCAGCTTGGCGCGGGGTCCAGATACGCAGTATTTT
CASSLARGPDTQYF
>TRBJ2-1|-|TRBD2|TRBV28
TGTGCCAGCAGTTGGGGGGCTAGCGGGAATGAGCAGTTCTTC
CASSWGASGNEQFF
>TRBJ1-1|-|-|TRBV5-1
TGCGCCAGCAGCTTCTTGGGGGGAGACACTGAAGCTTTCTTT
CASSFLGGDTEAFF
>TRBJ1-5|-|TRBD1|TRBV19
TGTGCCAGTAGTAAGACAGGGAATCAGCCCCAGCATTTT
CASSKTGNQPQHF
>TRBJ2-7|-|TRBD2|TRBV19
TGTGCCAGTAGTATGGGGGGACTAGCGATCCACGAGCAGTACTTC
CASSMGGLAIHEQYF